This T cell receptor (beta chain) was identified in a study of regulatory T cells. Regarding the study as a whole: Patient repertoires had restricted TRB V-J pairs and skewed V and J usage, most in Tregs. In CD3G-deficient patients, conventional CD4+ T cells were enriched for hydrophobic CDR3 residues at positions 6 and 7.

Primers: 52 TRBV forward and 13 TRBJ reverse. TCRdb keeps only in-frame clones here, not all; method: immunoSEQ multiplex PCR. The sample consists of tens of thousands of clones, approximately 89% of them appearing once. Trimming removed 6 bases from V and 1 base from J; junction bases left unmatched: 3. The germline CDR1 and CDR2 sequences are MNHEY and SVGAGI. The CDR3 runs to 15 residues. Autoimmunity was present in every CD3G-deficient patient, worse in two. Patients, 2 to 39 years old, had expanded memory T-cell proportions. Sorting split CD4+ cells into CD25-high CD127-low Tregs and CD25-low CD127-high conventional T cells. This clone was counted a single time. Antigen unknown.

The chain is built from TRBV6-5 and TRBJ2-6, with TRBD2 identical over 7 bases. The receptor was isolated from a person in their late teens or twenties with CD3G deficiency. The material sequenced was conventional CD4+ T cells sorted from blood. CDR3 sequence: CASRPGGSGANVLTF. The DNA for the CDR3 is TGTGCCAGCAGACCCGGGGGGTCTGGGGCCAACGTCCTGACTTTC.